These 18 T cell receptor beta chains came from one sample sequenced in a study of T cell clusters in autoimmune cytopenias. Each sample's input was 250 ng genomic DNA, 30,000 to 45,000 genome equivalents. One tube held mixed TRB-A and TRB-B primer pools for touch-down PCR. TCRdb reprocessed the multiplex PCR reads, with one entry per CDR3 protein and no DNA. The table lists roughly 3,800 distinct CDR3 sequences. Sequencing was performed on peripheral blood. These receptors all stem from a human donor with an autoimmune cytopenia or autoimmune hepatitis (not recorded which).

The chain combines TRBV6-6 with TRBJ2-5; TCRdb selects TRBD2, and the lack of DNA leaves this call unchecked. This CDR3 spans 17 amino acids. CDR1 and CDR2 from the germline V gene are MNHNY and SVGAGI (reference sequence). CDR3 sequence reads: CASSLNRGGMLEETQYF.

The rearrangement links TRBV7-9 to TRBJ2-7; the D call of TRBD1 rests on TCRdb alone, since no DNA is present to check it. The germline V gene has CDR1 SEHNR and CDR2 FQNEAQ (reference sequence). The CDR3 consists of 13 residues. CDR3 loop: CASSVSGTLEQYF.

Frequency places this clonotype as medium-sized. The J gene is TRBJ1-4, the V gene TRBV29-1; TCRdb outputs TRBD1, but without DNA this stays unchecked. CDR1 SQVTM and CDR2 ANQGSEA come from the germline V gene. The CDR3 loop spans 14 amino acids. CDR3: CSVATGPVGEKLFF.

By frequency, this clonotype registers medium-sized (0.01 to 0.1%). The chain links TRBV30 to TRBJ2-5; TCRdb reports TRBD1, a call that lacks DNA to check it against. CDR1 is GTSNPN and CDR2 is SVGIG in the germline V gene (reference sequence). There are 13 residues in the CDR3. The CDR3 reads CAWRRGWRETQYF.

J is TRBJ2-5 and V is TRBV15. The CDR3 runs to 11 residues. Germline-derived CDR1 and CDR2 are LNHNV and YYDKDF (reference sequence). The CDR3 spells CATQIQETQYF.

This chain uses TRBV5-5 with TRBJ1-1; TCRdb's D gene call, TRBD1, goes unchecked for lack of DNA. The CDR3 consists of 16 residues. Germline-derived CDR1 and CDR2 are SGHKS and YYEKEE (reference sequence). This chain's CDR3 is CASTEGGRGLNTEAFF.

This clonotype is labeled medium-sized based on frequency. This chain joins TRBV13 and TRBJ2-1; TCRdb's D call of TRBD2 is untestable without DNA. The germline CDR1 and CDR2 sequences are PRHDT and FYEKMQ (reference sequence). The CDR3 runs 15 residues. CDR3 sequence: CASSPLAGGHNEQFF.

This clonotype counts as medium-sized (0.01 to 0.1%) by frequency. The chain employs TRBV6-2 or TRBV6-3 and TRBJ1-5; TCRdb's D gene call, TRBD1, goes unchecked for lack of DNA. CDR1 and CDR2 from the germline V gene are MNHEY and SVGEGT. This CDR3 is built from 14 residues. This CDR3 reads CASRPRTGVQPQHF.

By frequency, this clonotype registers large. This chain connects TRBV5-6 to TRBJ2-7; the D call of TRBD1 rests on TCRdb alone, since no DNA is present to check it. Germline V gene sequence: CDR1 SGHDT, CDR2 YYEEEE. CDR3 length equals 15 residues. CDR3 region: CASNREWGTVYEQYF.

Measured by frequency, this clonotype is medium-sized. The J gene is TRBJ2-7, the V gene TRBV27. Per the germline V gene, CDR1 is MNHEY and CDR2 is SMNVEV (reference sequence). The CDR3 runs 14 residues. CDR3 residues: CASSFGGSSYEQYF.

Measured by frequency, this clonotype is medium-sized. This chain uses TRBV6-5 with TRBJ2-5. Germline CDR1 reads MNHEY; CDR2 reads SVGAGI. The CDR3 length is 12 residues. CDR3 amino acids: CASSYSGETQYF.

The CDR3 sequence is CASSPGGEGGGEQYF. The chain joins TRBV5-1 to TRBJ2-7; TCRdb outputs TRBD1, but without DNA this stays unchecked. Germline-derived CDR1 and CDR2 are SGHRS and YFSETQ. There are 15 residues in the CDR3.

By frequency, this clonotype registers medium-sized (0.01 to 0.1%). The chain is built from TRBV6-5 and TRBJ1-4; TCRdb gives TRBD1 as the D gene, but with no DNA this cannot be confirmed. Germline V gene lookup returns CDR1 MNHEY and CDR2 SVGAGI. This CDR3 contains 13 residues. CDR3 region: CATATGANEKLFF.

CDR3 amino acids: CASSFQGGQETQYF. The V call is TRBV5-1, the J call TRBJ2-5; no DNA is available, so the TRBD1 call from TCRdb remains unchecked. The CDR3 extends over 14 amino acids. Germline CDR1 is SGHRS and CDR2 is YFSETQ. Filled out from reference TRBV5-1 and TRBJ2-5, the complete variable domain reads KAGVTQTPRYLIKTRGQQVTLSCSPISGHRSVSWYQQTPGQGLQFLFEYFSETQRNKGNFPGRFSGRQFSNSRSEMNVSTLELGDSALYLCASSFQGGQETQYFGPGTRLLVL.

This clonotype is identified as medium-sized from frequency. The chain joins TRBV19 to TRBJ2-7; TCRdb returns TRBD1, unconfirmable since there is no DNA. The CDR3 length is 14 residues. Germline loops: CDR1 LNHDA, CDR2 SQIVND (reference sequence). The CDR3 spells CASSIGTGGYEQYF.

This clonotype counts as large by frequency. The chain uses TRBV29-1 and TRBJ2-1. This CDR3 contains 12 residues. The germline CDR1 and CDR2 sequences are SQVTM and ANQGSEA. CDR3: CSVERSYNEQFF.

The J gene is TRBJ2-4, the V gene TRBV6-5; the D call from TCRdb, TRBD2, cannot be confirmed without DNA. CDR3 length: 17 residues. Germline CDR1 MNHEY, CDR2 SVGAGI. The CDR3 sequence: CASSQMIAGPWQNIQYF.

The chain employs TRBV30 and TRBJ2-5; TCRdb's D call of TRBD2 is untestable without DNA. This CDR3 is 16 amino acids long. The germline CDR1 and CDR2 sequences are GTSNPN and SVGIG (reference sequence). The CDR3 spells CAWSALPSWGQETQYF.